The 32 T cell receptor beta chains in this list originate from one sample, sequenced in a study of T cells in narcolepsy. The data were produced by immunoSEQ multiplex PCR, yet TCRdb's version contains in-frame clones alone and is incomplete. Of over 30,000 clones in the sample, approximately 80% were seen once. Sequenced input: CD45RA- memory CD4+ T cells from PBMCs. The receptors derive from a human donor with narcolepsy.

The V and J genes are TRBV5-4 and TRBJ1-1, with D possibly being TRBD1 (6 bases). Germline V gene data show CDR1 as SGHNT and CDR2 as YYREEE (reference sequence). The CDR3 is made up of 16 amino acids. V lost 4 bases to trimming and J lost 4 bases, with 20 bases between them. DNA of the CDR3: TGTGCCAGCAGCCTCCCATCCGGGGGGCGAGGCACTGAAGCTTTCTTT. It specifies CASSLPSGGRGTEAFF.

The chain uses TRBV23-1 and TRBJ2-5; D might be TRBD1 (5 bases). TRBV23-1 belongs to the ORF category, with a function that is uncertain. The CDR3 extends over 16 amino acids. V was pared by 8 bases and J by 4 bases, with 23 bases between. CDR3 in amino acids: CASCPPPPLQGETQYF. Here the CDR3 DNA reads TGCGCCAGCTGCCCTCCTCCCCCGCTCCAGGGAGAGACCCAGTACTTC.

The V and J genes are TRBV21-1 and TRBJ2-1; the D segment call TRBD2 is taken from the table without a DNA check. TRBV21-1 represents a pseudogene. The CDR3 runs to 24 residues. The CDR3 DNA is TGTGCCAGCACCGAAAACGGGGCCGGGACTAGCGGGGGGCCCGACCGCTCCTCCTACAATGAGCAGTTCTTC. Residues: CASTENGAGTSGGPDRSSYNEQFF.

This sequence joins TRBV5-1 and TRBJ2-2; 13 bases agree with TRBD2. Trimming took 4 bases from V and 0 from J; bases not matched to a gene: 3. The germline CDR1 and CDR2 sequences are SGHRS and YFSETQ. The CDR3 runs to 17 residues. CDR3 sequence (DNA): TGCGCCAGCAGCGTGACTAGCGGGGGGACGAACACCGGGGAGCTGTTTTTT. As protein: CASSVTSGGTNTGELFF.

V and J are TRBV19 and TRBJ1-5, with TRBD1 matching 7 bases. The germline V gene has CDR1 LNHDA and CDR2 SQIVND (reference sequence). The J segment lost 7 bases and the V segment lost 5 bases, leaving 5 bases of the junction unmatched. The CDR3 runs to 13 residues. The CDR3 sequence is CASSSNRGQPQHF. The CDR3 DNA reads TGTGCCAGTAGTTCAAACAGGGGCCAGCCCCAGCATTTT.

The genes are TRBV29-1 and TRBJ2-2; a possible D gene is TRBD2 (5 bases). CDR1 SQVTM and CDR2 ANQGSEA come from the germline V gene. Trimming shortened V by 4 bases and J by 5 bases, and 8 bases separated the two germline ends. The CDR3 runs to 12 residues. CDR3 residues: CSVAGETGELFF. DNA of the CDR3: TGCAGCGTTGCCGGGGAGACCGGGGAGCTGTTTTTT.

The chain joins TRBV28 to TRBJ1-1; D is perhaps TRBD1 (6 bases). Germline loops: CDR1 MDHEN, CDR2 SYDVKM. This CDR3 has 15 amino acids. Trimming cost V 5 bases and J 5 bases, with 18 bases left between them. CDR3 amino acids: CASSNHGTRGTEAFF. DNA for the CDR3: TGTGCCAGCAGTAACCATGGCACGAGGGGGACTGAAGCTTTCTTT.

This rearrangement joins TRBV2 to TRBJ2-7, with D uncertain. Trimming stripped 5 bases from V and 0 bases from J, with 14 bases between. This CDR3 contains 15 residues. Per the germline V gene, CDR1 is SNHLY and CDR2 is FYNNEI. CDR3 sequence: CASSQSSSNSYEQYF. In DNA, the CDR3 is TGTGCCAGCAGTCAAAGCAGCTCCAACTCCTACGAGCAGTACTTC. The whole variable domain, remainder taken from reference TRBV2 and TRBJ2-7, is EPEVTQTPSHQVTQMGQEVILRCVPISNHLYFYWYRQILGQKVEFLVSFYNNEISEKSEIFDDQFSVERPDGSNFTLKIRSTKLEDSAMYFCASSQSSSNSYEQYFGPGTRLTVT.

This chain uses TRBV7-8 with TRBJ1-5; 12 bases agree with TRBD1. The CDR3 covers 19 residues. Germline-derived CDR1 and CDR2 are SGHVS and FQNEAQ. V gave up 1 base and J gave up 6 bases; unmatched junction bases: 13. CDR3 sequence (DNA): TGTGCCAGCAGCTTAGTCCCCCCGTGGGACAGGGGGCGGCCTCAGCCCCAGCATTTT. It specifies CASSLVPPWDRGRPQPQHF.

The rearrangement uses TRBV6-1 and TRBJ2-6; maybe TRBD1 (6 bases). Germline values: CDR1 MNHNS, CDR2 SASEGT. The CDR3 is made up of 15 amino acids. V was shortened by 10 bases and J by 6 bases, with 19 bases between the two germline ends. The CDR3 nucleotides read TGTGCCACGACACGAGGGGGAAATTCGGCCAACGTCCTGACTTTC. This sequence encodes CATTRGGNSANVLTF.

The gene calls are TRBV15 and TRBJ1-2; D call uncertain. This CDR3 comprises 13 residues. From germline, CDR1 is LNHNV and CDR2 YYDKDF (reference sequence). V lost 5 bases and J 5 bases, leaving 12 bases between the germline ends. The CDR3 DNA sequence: TGTGCCACCAGCGCGGCGGCCCGGTATGGCTACACCTTC. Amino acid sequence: CATSAAARYGYTF.

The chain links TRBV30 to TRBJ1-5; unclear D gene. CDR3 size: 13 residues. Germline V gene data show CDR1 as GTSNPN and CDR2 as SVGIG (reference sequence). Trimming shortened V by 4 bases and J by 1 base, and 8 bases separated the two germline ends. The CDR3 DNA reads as TGTGCCTGGAAGCCCGGGAGCAATCAGCCCCAGCATTTT. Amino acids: CAWKPGSNQPQHF.

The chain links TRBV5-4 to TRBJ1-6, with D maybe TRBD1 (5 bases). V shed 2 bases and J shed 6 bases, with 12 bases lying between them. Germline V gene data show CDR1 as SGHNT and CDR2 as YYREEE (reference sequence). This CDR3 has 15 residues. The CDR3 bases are TGTGCCAGCAGCTTAGCAGGGTCGGTTAATTCACCCCTCCACTTT. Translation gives CASSLAGSVNSPLHF.

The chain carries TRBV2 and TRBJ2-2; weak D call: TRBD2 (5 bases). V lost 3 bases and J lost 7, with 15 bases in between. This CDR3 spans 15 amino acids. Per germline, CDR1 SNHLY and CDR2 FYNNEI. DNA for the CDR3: TGTGCCAGCAGTGACGCCGCGTCCGGGGTCGGGGAGCTGTTTTTT. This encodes CASSDAASGVGELFF. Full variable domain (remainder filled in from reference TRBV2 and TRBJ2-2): EPEVTQTPSHQVTQMGQEVILRCVPISNHLYFYWYRQILGQKVEFLVSFYNNEISEKSEIFDDQFSVERPDGSNFTLKIRSTKLEDSAMYFCASSDAASGVGELFFGEGSRLTVL.

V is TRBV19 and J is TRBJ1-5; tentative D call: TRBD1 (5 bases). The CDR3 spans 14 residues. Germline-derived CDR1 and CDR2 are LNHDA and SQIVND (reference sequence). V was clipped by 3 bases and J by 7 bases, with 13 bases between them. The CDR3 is CASSMDGRGQPQHF. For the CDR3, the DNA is TGTGCCAGTAGTATGGACGGGAGGGGACAGCCCCAGCATTTT. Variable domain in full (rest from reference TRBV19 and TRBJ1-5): DGGITQSPKYLFRKEGQNVTLSCEQNLNHDAMYWYRQDPGQGLRLIYYSQIVNDFQKGDIAEGYSVSREKKESFPLTVTSAQKNPTAFYLCASSMDGRGQPQHFGDGTRLSIL.

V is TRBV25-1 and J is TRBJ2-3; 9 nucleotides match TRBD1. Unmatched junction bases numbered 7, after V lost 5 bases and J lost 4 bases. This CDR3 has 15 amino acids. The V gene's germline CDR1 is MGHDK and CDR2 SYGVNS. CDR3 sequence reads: CASSPTGGGSDTQYF. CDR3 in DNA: TGTGCCAGCAGTCCGACAGGGGGAGGGTCAGATACGCAGTATTTT.

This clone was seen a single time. CDR3 in DNA: TGTGCCAGCTCACCCGACTCCGATCAGCCCCAGCATTTT. Translation: CASSPDSDQPQHF. The V gene is TRBV18, the J gene TRBJ1-5, with D hard to call. Germline V gene data show CDR1 as KGHSH and CDR2 as LQKENI. Trimming took 3 bases from V and 5 from J, leaving 8 bases between them. The length of the CDR3 is 13 residues.

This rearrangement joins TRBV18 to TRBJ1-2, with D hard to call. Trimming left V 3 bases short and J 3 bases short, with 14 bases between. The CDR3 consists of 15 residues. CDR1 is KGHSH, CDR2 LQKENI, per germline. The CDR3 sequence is CASSPASMDYYGYTF. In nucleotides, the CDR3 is TGTGCCAGCTCACCGGCAAGCATGGATTACTATGGCTACACCTTC.

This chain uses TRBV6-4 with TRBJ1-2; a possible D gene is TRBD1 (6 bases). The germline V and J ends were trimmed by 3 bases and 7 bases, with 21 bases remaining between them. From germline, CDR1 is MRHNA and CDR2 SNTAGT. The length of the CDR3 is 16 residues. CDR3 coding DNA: TGTGCCAGCAGTGATCTCTACGAGGGGGGGCGCAGTGGCTACACCTTC. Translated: CASSDLYEGGRSGYTF.

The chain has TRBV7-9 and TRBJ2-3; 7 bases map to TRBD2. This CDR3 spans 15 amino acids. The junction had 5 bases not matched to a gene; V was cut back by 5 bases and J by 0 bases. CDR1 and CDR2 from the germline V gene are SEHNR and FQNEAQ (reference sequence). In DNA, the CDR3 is TGTGCCAGCAGCGTTAGCGGGTTAAGCACAGATACGCAGTATTTT. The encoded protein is CASSVSGLSTDTQYF.

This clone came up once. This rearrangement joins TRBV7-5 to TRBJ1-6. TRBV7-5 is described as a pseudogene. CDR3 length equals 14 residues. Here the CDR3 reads CARSTERLNSPLHF. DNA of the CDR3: TGTGCCAGAAGCACGGAGCGCCTTAATTCACCCCTCCACTTT.

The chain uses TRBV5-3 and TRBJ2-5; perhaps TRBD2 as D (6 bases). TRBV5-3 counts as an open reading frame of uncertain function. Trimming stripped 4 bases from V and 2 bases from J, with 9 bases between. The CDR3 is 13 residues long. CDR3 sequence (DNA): TGTGCCAGAAGCCGGGGACTGCAAGAGACCCAGTACTTC. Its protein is CARSRGLQETQYF.

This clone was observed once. CDR3 amino acids: CATTGSRHEQFF. The DNA of the CDR3 is TGTGCCACGACAGGCTCAAGGCATGAGCAGTTCTTC. The chain couples TRBV28 to TRBJ2-1; a possible D gene is TRBD1 (6 bases). The V end lost 10 bases, the J end lost 8 bases, and 15 bases lay between the germline ends. CDR1 and CDR2 (germline): MDHEN, SYDVKM. This CDR3 contains 12 residues. Full variable domain (missing parts from reference TRBV28 and TRBJ2-1): DVKVTQSSRYLVKRTGEKVFLECVQDMDHENMFWYRQDPGLGLRLIYFSYDVKMKEKGDIPEGYSVSREKKERFSLILESASTNQTSMYLCATTGSRHEQFFGPGTRLTVL.

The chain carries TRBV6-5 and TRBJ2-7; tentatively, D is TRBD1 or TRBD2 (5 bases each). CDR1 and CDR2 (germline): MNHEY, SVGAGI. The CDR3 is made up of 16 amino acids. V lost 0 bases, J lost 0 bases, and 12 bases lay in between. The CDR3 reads CASSYSGEMISYEQYF. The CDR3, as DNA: TGTGCCAGCAGTTACTCGGGGGAAATGATCTCCTACGAGCAGTACTTC.

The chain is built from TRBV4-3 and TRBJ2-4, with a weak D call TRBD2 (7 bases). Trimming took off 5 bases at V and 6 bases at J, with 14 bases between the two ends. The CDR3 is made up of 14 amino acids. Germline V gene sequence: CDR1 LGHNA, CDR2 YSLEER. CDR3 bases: TGCGCCAGCAGCATGCAAGGGGGGGGAAACATTCAGTACTTC. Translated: CASSMQGGGNIQYF.

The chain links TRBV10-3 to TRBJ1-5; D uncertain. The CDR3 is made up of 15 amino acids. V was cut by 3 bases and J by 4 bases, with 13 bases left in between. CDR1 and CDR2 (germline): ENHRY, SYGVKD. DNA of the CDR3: TGTGCCATCAGTGAATCCGTAGGGAGGAATCAGCCCCAGCATTTT. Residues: CAISESVGRNQPQHF.

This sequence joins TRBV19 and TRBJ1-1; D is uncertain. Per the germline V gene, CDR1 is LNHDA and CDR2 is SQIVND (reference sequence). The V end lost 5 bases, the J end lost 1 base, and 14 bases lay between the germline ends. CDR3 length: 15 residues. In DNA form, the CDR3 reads TGTGCCAGTAGTGACCTTGGAGGGCCGAACACTGAAGCTTTCTTT. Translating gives CASSDLGGPNTEAFF.

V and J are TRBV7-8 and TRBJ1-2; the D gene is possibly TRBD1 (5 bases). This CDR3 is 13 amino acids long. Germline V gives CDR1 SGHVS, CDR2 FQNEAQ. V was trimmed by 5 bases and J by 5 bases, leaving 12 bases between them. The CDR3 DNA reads TGTGCCAGCAGCCCCGGGGCCAATTATGGCTACACCTTC. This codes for CASSPGANYGYTF.

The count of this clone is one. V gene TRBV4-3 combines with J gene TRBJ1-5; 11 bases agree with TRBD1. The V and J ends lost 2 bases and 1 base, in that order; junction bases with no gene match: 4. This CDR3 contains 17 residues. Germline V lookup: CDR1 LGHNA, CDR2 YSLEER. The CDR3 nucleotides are TGCGCCAGCAGCCAACGGACAGGGGGCGTGAGCAATCAGCCCCAGCATTTT. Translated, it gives CASSQRTGGVSNQPQHF.

The CDR3 sequence is CASSFSGGEKLFF. The CDR3 DNA reads TGTGCCAGCAGCTTCTCGGGAGGTGAAAAACTGTTTTTT. The rearrangement joins TRBV5-5 to TRBJ1-4, with D unclear. V gave up 2 bases and J gave up 7 bases, with 9 bases separating them. Per germline, CDR1 SGHKS and CDR2 YYEKEE (reference sequence). The CDR3 is 13 amino acids. Complete variable domain (other parts from reference TRBV5-5 and TRBJ1-4): DAGVTQSPTHLIKTRGQQVTLRCSPISGHKSVSWYQQVLGQGPQFIFQYYEKEERGRGNFPDRFSARQFPNYSSELNVNALLLGDSALYLCASSFSGGEKLFFGSGTQLSVL.

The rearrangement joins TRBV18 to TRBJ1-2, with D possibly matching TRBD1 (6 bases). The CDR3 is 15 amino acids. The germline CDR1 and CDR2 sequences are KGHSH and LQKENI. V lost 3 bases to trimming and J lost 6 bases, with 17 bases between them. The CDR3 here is CASSPTGGGNDGYTF. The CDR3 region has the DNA TGTGCCAGCTCACCCACGGGAGGGGGTAATGATGGCTACACCTTC.

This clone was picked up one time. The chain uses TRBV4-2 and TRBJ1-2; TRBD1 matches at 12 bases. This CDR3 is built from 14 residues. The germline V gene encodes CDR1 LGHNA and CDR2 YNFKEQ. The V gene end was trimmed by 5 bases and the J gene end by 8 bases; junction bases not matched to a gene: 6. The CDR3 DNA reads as TGTGCCAGCAGCGTTGGGGACAGGGGGCAAGGCTACACCTTC. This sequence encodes CASSVGDRGQGYTF.